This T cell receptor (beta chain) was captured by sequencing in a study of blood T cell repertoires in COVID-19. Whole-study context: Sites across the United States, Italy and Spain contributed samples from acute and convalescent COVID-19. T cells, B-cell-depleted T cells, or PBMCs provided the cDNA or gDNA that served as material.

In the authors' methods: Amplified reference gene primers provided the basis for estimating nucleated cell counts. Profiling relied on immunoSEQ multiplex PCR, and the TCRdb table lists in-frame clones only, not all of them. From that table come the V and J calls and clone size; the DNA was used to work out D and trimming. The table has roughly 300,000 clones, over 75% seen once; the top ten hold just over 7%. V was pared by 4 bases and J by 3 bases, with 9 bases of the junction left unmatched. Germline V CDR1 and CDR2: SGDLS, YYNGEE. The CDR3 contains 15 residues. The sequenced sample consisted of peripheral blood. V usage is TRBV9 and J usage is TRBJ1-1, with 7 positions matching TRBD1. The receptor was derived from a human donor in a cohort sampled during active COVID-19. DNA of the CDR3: TGTGCCAGCAGCAAGAACAGGGGTGTGGACACTGAAGCTTTCTTT. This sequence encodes CASSKNRGVDTEAFF. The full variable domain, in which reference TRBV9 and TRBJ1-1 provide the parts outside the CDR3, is DSGVTQTPKHLITATGQRVTLRCSPRSGDLSVYWYQQSLDQGLQFLIQYYNGEERAKGNILERFSAQQFPDLHSELNLSSLELGDSALYFCASSKNRGVDTEAFFGQGTRLTVV.